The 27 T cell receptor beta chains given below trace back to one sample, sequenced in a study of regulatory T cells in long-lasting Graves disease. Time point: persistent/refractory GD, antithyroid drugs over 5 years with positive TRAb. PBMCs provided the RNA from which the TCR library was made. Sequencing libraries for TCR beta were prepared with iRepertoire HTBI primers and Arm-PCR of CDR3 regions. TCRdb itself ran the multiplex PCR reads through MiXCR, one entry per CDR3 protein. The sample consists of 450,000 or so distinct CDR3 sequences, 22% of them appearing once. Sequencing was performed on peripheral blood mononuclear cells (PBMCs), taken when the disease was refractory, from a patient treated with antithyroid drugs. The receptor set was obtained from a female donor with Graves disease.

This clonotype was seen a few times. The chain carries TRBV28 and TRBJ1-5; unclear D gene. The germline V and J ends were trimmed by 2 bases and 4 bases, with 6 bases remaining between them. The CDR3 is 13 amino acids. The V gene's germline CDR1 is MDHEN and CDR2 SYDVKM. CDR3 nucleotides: TGTGCCAGCAGTTTAAGGAAAAATCAGCCCCAGCATTTT. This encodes CASSLRKNQPQHF.

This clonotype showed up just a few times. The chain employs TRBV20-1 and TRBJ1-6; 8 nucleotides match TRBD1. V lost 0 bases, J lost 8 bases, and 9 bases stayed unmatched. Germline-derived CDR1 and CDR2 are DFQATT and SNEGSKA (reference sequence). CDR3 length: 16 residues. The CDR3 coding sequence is TGCAGTGCTAGAGATTTCAGGACAGGGATGGATTCACCCCTCCACTTT. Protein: CSARDFRTGMDSPLHF.

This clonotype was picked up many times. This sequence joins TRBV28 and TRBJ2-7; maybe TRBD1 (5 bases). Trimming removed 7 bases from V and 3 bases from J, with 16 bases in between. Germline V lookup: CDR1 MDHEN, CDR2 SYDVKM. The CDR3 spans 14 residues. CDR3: CASTQRGQDYEQYF. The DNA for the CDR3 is TGTGCCAGCACCCAAAGAGGACAAGACTACGAGCAGTACTTC.

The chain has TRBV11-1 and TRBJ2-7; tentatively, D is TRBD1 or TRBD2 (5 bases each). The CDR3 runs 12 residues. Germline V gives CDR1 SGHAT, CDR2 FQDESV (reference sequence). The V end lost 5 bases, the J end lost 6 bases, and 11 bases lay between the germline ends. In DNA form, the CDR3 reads TGTGCCAGCAGCCCCGCCGGGGCCGAGCAGTACTTC. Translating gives CASSPAGAEQYF. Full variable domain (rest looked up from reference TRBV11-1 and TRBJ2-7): EAEVAQSPRYKITEKSQAVAFWCDPISGHATLYWYRQILGQGPELLVQFQDESVVDDSQLPKDRFSAERLKGVDSTLKIQPAELGDSAMYLCASSPAGAEQYFGPGTRLTVT.

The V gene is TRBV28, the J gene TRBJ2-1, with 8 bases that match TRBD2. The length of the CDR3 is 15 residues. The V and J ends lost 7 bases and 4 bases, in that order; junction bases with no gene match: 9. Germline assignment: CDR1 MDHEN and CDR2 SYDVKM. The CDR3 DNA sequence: TGTGCCAGCAAAACGGGGGGGCTTACTTACAATGAGCAGTTCTTC. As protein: CASKTGGLTYNEQFF.

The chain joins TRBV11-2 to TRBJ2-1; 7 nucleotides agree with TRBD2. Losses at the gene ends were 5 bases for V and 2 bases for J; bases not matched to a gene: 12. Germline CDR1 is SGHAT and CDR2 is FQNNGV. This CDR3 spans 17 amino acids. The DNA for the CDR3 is TGTGCCAGCAGCCCAGCGGGGTGGCGGGACGCCTACAATGAGCAGTTCTTC. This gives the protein CASSPAGWRDAYNEQFF.

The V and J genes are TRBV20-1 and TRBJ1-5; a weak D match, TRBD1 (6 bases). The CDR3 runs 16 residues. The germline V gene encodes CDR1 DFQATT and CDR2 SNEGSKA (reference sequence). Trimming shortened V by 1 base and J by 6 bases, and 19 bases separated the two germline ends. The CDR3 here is CSARGEGQSWGQPQHF. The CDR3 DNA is TGCAGTGCTAGAGGCGAAGGACAGTCCTGGGGTCAGCCCCAGCATTTT.

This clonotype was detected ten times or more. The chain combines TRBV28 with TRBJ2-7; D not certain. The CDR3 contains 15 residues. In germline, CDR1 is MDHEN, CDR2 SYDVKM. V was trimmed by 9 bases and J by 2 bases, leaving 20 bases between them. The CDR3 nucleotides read TGTGCCAGTTGTAGGACGGACGGAAACACCTACGAGCAGTACTTC. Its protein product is CASCRTDGNTYEQYF.

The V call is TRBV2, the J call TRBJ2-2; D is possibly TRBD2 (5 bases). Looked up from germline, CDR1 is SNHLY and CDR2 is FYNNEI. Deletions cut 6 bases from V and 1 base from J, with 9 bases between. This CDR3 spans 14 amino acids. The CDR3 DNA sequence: TGTGCCAGCAGGGTAGAGGGGAACACCGGGGAGCTGTTTTTT. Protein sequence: CASRVEGNTGELFF.

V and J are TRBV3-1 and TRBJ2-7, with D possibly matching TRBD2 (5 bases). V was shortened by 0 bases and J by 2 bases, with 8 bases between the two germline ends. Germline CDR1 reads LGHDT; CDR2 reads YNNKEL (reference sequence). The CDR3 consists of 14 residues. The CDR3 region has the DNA TGTGCCAGCAGCCAAGACCCGGGAACCTACGAGCAGTACTTC. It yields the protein CASSQDPGTYEQYF.

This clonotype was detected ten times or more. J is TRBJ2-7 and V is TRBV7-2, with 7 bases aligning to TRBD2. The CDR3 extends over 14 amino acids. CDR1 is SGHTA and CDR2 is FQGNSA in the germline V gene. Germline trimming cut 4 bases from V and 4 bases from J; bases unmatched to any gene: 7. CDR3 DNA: TGTGCCAGCAGCTCGCTTAGCGGGTTTTACGAGCAGTACTTC. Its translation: CASSSLSGFYEQYF.

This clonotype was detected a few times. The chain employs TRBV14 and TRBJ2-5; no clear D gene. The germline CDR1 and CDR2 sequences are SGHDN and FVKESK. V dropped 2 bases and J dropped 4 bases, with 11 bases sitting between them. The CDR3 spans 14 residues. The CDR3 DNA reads TGTGCCAGCAGCCAAACACCCGTGGGAGAGACCCAGTACTTC. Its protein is CASSQTPVGETQYF. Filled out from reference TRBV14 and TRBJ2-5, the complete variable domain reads EAGVTQFPSHSVIEKGQTVTLRCDPISGHDNLYWYRRVMGKEIKFLLHFVKESKQDESGMPNNRFLAERTGGTYSTLKVQPAELEDSGVYFCASSQTPVGETQYFGPGTRLLVL.

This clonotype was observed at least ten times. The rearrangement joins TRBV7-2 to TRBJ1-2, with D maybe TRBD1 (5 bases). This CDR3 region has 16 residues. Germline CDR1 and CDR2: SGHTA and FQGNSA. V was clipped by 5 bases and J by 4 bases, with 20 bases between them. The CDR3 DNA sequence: TGTGCCAGCAGCCTACTGCTTGATAGGGGAGGCTATGGCTACACCTTC. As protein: CASSLLLDRGGYGYTF. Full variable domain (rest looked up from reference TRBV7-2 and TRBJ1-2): GAGVSQSPSNKVTEKGKDVELRCDPISGHTALYWYRQSLGQGLEFLIYFQGNSAPDKSGLPSDRFSAERTGGSVSTLTIQRTQQEDSAVYLCASSLLLDRGGYGYTFGSGTRLTVV.

The CDR3 coding sequence is TGTGCCAGCAGTTTCCCGGGACAACCGGAAGCTTTCTTT. Translation: CASSFPGQPEAFF. The rearrangement uses TRBV6-9 and TRBJ1-1, with D possibly matching TRBD1 (6 bases). The CDR3 length is 13 residues. Germline CDR1 reads MNHGY; CDR2 reads SVAAGI. The V end lost 4 bases, the J end lost 8 bases, and 14 bases lay between the germline ends.

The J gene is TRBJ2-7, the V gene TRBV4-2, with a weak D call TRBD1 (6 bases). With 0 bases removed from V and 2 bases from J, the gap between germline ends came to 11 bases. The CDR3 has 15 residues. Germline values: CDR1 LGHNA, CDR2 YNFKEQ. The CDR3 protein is CASSQEVAGAYEQYF. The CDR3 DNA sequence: TGTGCCAGCAGCCAAGAAGTGGCAGGGGCCTACGAGCAGTACTTC.

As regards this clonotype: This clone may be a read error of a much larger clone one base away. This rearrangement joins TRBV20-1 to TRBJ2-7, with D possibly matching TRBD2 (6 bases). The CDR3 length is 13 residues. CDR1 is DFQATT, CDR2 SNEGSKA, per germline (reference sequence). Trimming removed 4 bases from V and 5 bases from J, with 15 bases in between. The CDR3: CSATVEGLDEQYF. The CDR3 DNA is TGCAGTGCTACCGTGGAGGGGTTGGACGAGCAGTACTTC.

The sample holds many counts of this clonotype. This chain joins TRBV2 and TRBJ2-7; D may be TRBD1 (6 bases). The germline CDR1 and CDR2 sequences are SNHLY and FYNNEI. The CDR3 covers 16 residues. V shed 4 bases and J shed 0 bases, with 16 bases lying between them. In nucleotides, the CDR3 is TGTGCCAGCAGTGTCCCCCGGACAGAAAGCTCCTACGAGCAGTACTTC. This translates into CASSVPRTESSYEQYF.

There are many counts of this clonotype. The CDR3 loop reads CASSGGSLGQGAGEQYF. CDR3 bases: TGTGCCAGCAGTGGAGGGAGTCTGGGACAGGGGGCAGGAGAGCAGTACTTC. The chain carries TRBV2 and TRBJ2-7; 12 nucleotides line up with TRBD1. V shed 4 bases and J 7 bases; nucleotides not matched to a gene: 14. Germline V gene sequence: CDR1 SNHLY, CDR2 FYNNEI. The CDR3 length is 17 residues.

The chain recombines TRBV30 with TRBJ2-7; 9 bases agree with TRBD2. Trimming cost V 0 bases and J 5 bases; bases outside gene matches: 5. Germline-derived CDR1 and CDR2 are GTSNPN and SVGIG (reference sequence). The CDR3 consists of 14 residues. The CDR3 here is CAWSVKREVDEQYF. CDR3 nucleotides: TGTGCCTGGAGTGTAAAGCGGGAGGTGGACGAGCAGTACTTC.

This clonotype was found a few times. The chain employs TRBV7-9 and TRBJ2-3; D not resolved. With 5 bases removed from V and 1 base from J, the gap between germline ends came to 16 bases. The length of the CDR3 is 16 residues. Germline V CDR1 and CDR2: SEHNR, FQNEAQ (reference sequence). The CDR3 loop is CASSPTGSWGTDTQYF. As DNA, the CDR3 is TGTGCCAGCAGCCCGACGGGTTCCTGGGGCACAGATACGCAGTATTTT. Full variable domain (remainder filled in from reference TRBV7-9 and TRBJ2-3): DTGVSQNPRHKITKRGQNVTFRCDPISEHNRLYWYRQTLGQGPEFLTYFQNEAQLEKSRLLSDRFSAERPKGSFSTLEIQRTEQGDSAMYLCASSPTGSWGTDTQYFGPGTRLTVL.

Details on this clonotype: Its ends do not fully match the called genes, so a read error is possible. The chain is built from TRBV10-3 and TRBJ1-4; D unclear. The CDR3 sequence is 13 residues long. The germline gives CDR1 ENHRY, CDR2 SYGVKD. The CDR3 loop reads CAIQDATNEKLLF. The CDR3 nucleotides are TGTGCCATACAAGATGCAACTAATGAAAAACTGCTTTTT.

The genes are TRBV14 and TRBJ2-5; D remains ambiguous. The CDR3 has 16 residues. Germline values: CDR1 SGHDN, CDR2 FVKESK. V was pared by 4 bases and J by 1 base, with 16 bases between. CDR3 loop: CASSPKLGRAQETQYF. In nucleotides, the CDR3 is TGTGCCAGCAGCCCTAAACTCGGACGGGCCCAAGAGACCCAGTACTTC.

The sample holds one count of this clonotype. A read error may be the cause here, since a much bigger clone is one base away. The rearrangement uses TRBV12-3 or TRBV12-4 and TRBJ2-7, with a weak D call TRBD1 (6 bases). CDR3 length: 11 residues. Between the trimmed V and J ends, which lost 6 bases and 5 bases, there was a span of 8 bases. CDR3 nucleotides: TGTGCCAGCAGCGCAGGGGACGAGCAGTACTTC. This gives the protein CASSAGDEQYF.

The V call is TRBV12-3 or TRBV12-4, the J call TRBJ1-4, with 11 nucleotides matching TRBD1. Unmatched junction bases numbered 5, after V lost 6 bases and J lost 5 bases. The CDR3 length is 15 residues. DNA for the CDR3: TGTGCCAGCAGAAGGGGACAGGGGGTAAATGAAAAACTGTTTTTT. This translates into CASRRGQGVNEKLFF.

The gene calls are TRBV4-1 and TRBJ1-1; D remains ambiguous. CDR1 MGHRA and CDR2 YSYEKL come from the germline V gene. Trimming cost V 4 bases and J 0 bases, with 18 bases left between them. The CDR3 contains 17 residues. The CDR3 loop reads CASSPGSLPVMNTEAFF. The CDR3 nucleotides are TGCGCCAGCAGCCCCGGGTCCCTACCCGTTATGAACACTGAAGCTTTCTTT.

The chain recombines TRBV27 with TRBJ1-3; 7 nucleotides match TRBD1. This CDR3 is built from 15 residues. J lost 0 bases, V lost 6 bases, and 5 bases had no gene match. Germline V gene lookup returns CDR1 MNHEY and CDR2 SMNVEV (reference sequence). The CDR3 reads CASSPGGGSGNTIYF. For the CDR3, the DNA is TGTGCCAGCAGCCCAGGGGGAGGCTCTGGAAACACCATATATTTT.

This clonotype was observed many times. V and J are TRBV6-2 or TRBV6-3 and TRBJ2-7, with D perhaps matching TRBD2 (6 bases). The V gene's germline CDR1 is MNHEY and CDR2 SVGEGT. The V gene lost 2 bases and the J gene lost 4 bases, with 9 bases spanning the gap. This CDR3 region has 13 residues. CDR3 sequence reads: CASSYAEGYEQYF. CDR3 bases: TGTGCCAGCAGTTACGCGGAGGGGTACGAGCAGTACTTC.